This is a list of T cell receptor beta chains from one sample in a study of identical twins. TCRdb redid the calling of the 5' RACE reads with MiXCR, one entry per CDR3 protein. The sample has roughly 1,500,000 distinct CDR3 sequences, about 31% seen once. Sequenced material: cord blood. The receptor set was obtained from a newborn girl in good health. Each CDR3 is given with its conserved first and last residue. A D gene is named only where the DNA matches it firmly. Rows may omit the clone size; those that give it use once, few, many or a size class.

v_gene: TRBV20-1; abundance: -; j_gene: TRBJ2-5; d_gene: TRBD2; CDR3nt: TGCAGTGCTAGAGAGGGACTAGCGGGGACAAAAGAGACCCAGTACTTC; CDR3aa: CSAREGLAGTKETQYF
v_gene: TRBV5-1; abundance: -; j_gene: TRBJ2-7; d_gene: TRBD1; CDR3nt: TGCGCCAGCAGCGTAAGACAGGGGGCGATGAACGAGCAGTACTTC; CDR3aa: CASSVRQGAMNEQYF
v_gene: TRBV5-6; abundance: -; j_gene: TRBJ2-7; d_gene: -; CDR3nt: TGTGCCAGCAGCCCCGGACTACACTACGAGCAGTACTTC; CDR3aa: CASSPGLHYEQYF
v_gene: TRBV7-2; abundance: -; j_gene: TRBJ2-3; d_gene: -; CDR3nt: TGTGCCAGCAGCTTAGCGTCAGTAGCAGATACGCAGTATTTT; CDR3aa: CASSLASVADTQYF
v_gene: TRBV6-5; abundance: few; j_gene: TRBJ2-3; d_gene: TRBD2; CDR3nt: TGTGCCAGCGCATGGCGGGAGGCCACAGATACGCAGTATTTT; CDR3aa: CASAWREATDTQYF
v_gene: TRBV6-1; abundance: few; j_gene: TRBJ1-6; d_gene: TRBD1; CDR3nt: TGTGCCAGCCAGGGGGCGACCTTTAATTCACCCCTCCACTTT; CDR3aa: CASQGATFNSPLHF
v_gene: TRBV12-3/TRBV12-4; abundance: few; j_gene: TRBJ1-5; d_gene: TRBD1; CDR3nt: TGTGCCAGCAGTGCCAGACAGGGCTACAATCAGCCCCAGCATTTT; CDR3aa: CASSARQGYNQPQHF
v_gene: TRBV7-9; abundance: few; j_gene: TRBJ2-3; d_gene: -; CDR3nt: TGTGCCAGCAGCACTAAGGACAGTCGGGCATACCCCTCGGAGGGGCAGTATTTT; CDR3aa: CASSTKDSRAYPSEGQYF
v_gene: TRBV15; abundance: few; j_gene: TRBJ2-3; d_gene: -; CDR3nt: TGTGCCACCAGCAGACCGCACATTTCTGGTACGCAGTATTTT; CDR3aa: CATSRPHISGTQYF
v_gene: TRBV2; abundance: -; j_gene: TRBJ1-2; d_gene: -; CDR3nt: TGTGCCAGCAGTCAGTGGGGGGCTTCAAACTATGGCTACACCTTC; CDR3aa: CASSQWGASNYGYTF
v_gene: TRBV29-1; abundance: many; j_gene: TRBJ2-1; d_gene: -; CDR3nt: TGCAGCGTTCTAGGACTCTACAATGAGCAGTTCTTC; CDR3aa: CSVLGLYNEQFF
v_gene: TRBV10-2; abundance: -; j_gene: TRBJ1-6; d_gene: -; CDR3nt: TGCGCCAGCAGCCTCAGGGTACTCCACTATAATTCACCCCTCCACTTT; CDR3aa: CASSLRVLHYNSPLHF
v_gene: TRBV19; abundance: -; j_gene: TRBJ1-6; d_gene: TRBD1; CDR3nt: TGTGCCAGTAGTAAGGGGGCGGACGCGCTCAATTCACCCCTCCACTTT; CDR3aa: CASSKGADALNSPLHF
v_gene: TRBV12-3/TRBV12-4; abundance: -; j_gene: TRBJ1-2; d_gene: -; CDR3nt: TGTGCCAGCAGTTTAGTGGGAATCCGGGGGTATGGCTACACCTTC; CDR3aa: CASSLVGIRGYGYTF
v_gene: TRBV20-1; abundance: many; j_gene: TRBJ2-5; d_gene: -; CDR3nt: TGCAGTGCCCTGACTAGGGGAGAGACCCAGTACTTC; CDR3aa: CSALTRGETQYF
v_gene: TRBV3-1; abundance: -; j_gene: TRBJ2-1; d_gene: -; CDR3nt: TGTGCCAGCAGCCAATTTCCGGGGGGAAGACAAGGGGGCCGGTACAATGAGCAGTTCTTC; CDR3aa: CASSQFPGGRQGGRYNEQFF
v_gene: TRBV6-1; abundance: few; j_gene: TRBJ2-7; d_gene: -; CDR3nt: TGTGCCAGCAGTGGGGGGAGCTACTACGAGCAGTACTTC; CDR3aa: CASSGGSYYEQYF
v_gene: TRBV9; abundance: once; j_gene: TRBJ2-3; d_gene: TRBD2; CDR3nt: TGTGCCAGCGGCGCACCGTTCCGGACTAGCGGGATCGATACGCAGTATTTT; CDR3aa: CASGAPFRTSGIDTQYF
v_gene: TRBV4-2; abundance: many; j_gene: TRBJ2-1; d_gene: TRBD2; CDR3nt: TGTGCCAGCAGCCAAGAACAGCGGGGCTCCTACAATGAGCAGTTCTTC; CDR3aa: CASSQEQRGSYNEQFF
v_gene: TRBV25-1; abundance: -; j_gene: TRBJ1-1; d_gene: -; CDR3nt: TGTGCCAGCGGAGGGGTGGTGGACACTGAAGCTTTCTTT; CDR3aa: CASGGVVDTEAFF
v_gene: TRBV4-1; abundance: -; j_gene: TRBJ2-3; d_gene: TRBD1; CDR3nt: TGCGCCAGCAGCGCCGGGGACAGGGGCACAGATACGCAGTATTTT; CDR3aa: CASSAGDRGTDTQYF
v_gene: TRBV24-1; abundance: -; j_gene: TRBJ1-1; d_gene: TRBD1; CDR3nt: TGTGCCACCAGTGACACAGGGGCTGGCACTGAAGCTTTCTTT; CDR3aa: CATSDTGAGTEAFF
v_gene: TRBV20-1; abundance: -; j_gene: TRBJ2-5; d_gene: -; CDR3nt: TGCAGTGCTAGAGTCCCCAGGGGATGGTACCAAGAGACCCAGTACTTC; CDR3aa: CSARVPRGWYQETQYF
v_gene: TRBV20-1; abundance: few; j_gene: TRBJ2-7; d_gene: -; CDR3nt: TGCAGTGCTGTAGGGTGGGGCCCCTACGAGCAGTACTTC; CDR3aa: CSAVGWGPYEQYF
v_gene: TRBV3-1; abundance: -; j_gene: TRBJ1-6; d_gene: -; CDR3nt: TGTGCCAGCAGCCAAGTAGGAGTTAATTCACCCCTCCACTTT; CDR3aa: CASSQVGVNSPLHF
v_gene: TRBV30; abundance: -; j_gene: TRBJ1-2; d_gene: TRBD1; CDR3nt: TGTGCCTGGACAGGGGGCCTCTATGGCTACACCTTC; CDR3aa: CAWTGGLYGYTF
v_gene: TRBV7-2; abundance: -; j_gene: TRBJ2-7; d_gene: TRBD2; CDR3nt: TGTGCCAGCAGCAAAGGGACTAGCATCCCCAATGAGCAGTACTTC; CDR3aa: CASSKGTSIPNEQYF
v_gene: TRBV4-1; abundance: once; j_gene: TRBJ2-5; d_gene: TRBD2; CDR3nt: TGCGCCAGCAGCCGGACTAGCGGGGGCTATTACAATGAGCAGTACTTC; CDR3aa: CASSRTSGGYYNEQYF
v_gene: TRBV15; abundance: few; j_gene: TRBJ2-7; d_gene: -; CDR3nt: TGTGCTAATGGTGGGGCAGGCGGCTACGAGCAGTACTTC; CDR3aa: CANGGAGGYEQYF
v_gene: TRBV28; abundance: -; j_gene: TRBJ2-3; d_gene: TRBD2; CDR3nt: TGTGCCAGCAGTTTACTACATTGGGGAGGGACAGATACGCAGTATTTT; CDR3aa: CASSLLHWGGTDTQYF
v_gene: TRBV28; abundance: -; j_gene: TRBJ1-5; d_gene: -; CDR3nt: TGTGCCAGCAGTCCCGCCCATACAGGGAATCAGCCCCAGCATTTT; CDR3aa: CASSPAHTGNQPQHF
v_gene: TRBV12-3/TRBV12-4; abundance: many; j_gene: TRBJ2-3; d_gene: TRBD2; CDR3nt: TGTGCCAGCACCAGGACTAGCGGGAGAACAGATACGCAGTATTTT; CDR3aa: CASTRTSGRTDTQYF
v_gene: TRBV12-3/TRBV12-4; abundance: -; j_gene: TRBJ2-7; d_gene: TRBD2; CDR3nt: TGTGCCAGCAGTCCCCAAACTAGCGGGATCGATGAGCAGTACTTC; CDR3aa: CASSPQTSGIDEQYF
v_gene: TRBV20-1; abundance: -; j_gene: TRBJ2-7; d_gene: TRBD2; CDR3nt: TGCAGTGCTAGAGATGGTGGCGGGAGCTACAATGAGCAGTACTTC; CDR3aa: CSARDGGGSYNEQYF
v_gene: TRBV15; abundance: -; j_gene: TRBJ1-1; d_gene: TRBD1; CDR3nt: TGTGCCACCAGCAGCCCCTACAAAACAGGGGGCACTGAAGCTTTCTTT; CDR3aa: CATSSPYKTGGTEAFF
v_gene: TRBV20-1; abundance: -; j_gene: TRBJ2-3; d_gene: TRBD2; CDR3nt: TGCAGTGCTAGTCCTACGGGACTAGTCACAGATACGCAGTATTTT; CDR3aa: CSASPTGLVTDTQYF
v_gene: TRBV15; abundance: -; j_gene: TRBJ2-7; d_gene: -; CDR3nt: TGTGCCACCAGCAAGAGAGGGGGGGCGTTCGACTACGAGCAGTACTTC; CDR3aa: CATSKRGGAFDYEQYF
v_gene: TRBV5-1; abundance: -; j_gene: TRBJ2-7; d_gene: TRBD2; CDR3nt: TGCGCCAGCAGCCCGGGACTAGCGGGGCCTTCCACTCGGGAGCAGTACTTC; CDR3aa: CASSPGLAGPSTREQYF
v_gene: TRBV28; abundance: -; j_gene: TRBJ2-7; d_gene: TRBD1; CDR3nt: TGTGCCAGCAGTTCCGTGGGACAGCAATCCTACGAGCAGTACTTC; CDR3aa: CASSSVGQQSYEQYF
v_gene: TRBV11-3; abundance: -; j_gene: TRBJ2-3; d_gene: -; CDR3nt: TGTGCCAGCAGCGTCGGGGTAGTCGGCACAGATACGCAGTATTTT; CDR3aa: CASSVGVVGTDTQYF
v_gene: TRBV6-2/TRBV6-3; abundance: -; j_gene: TRBJ2-3; d_gene: -; CDR3nt: TGTGCCAGCAGTTCCTACTACGGACGGGGGACAGATACGCAGTATTTT; CDR3aa: CASSSYYGRGTDTQYF
v_gene: TRBV2; abundance: -; j_gene: TRBJ1-4; d_gene: -; CDR3nt: TGTGCCAGCAAAATATCCAGTGGGCCTAATGAAAAACTGTTTTTT; CDR3aa: CASKISSGPNEKLFF
v_gene: TRBV20-1; abundance: -; j_gene: TRBJ2-1; d_gene: TRBD2; CDR3nt: TGCAGTGGACTAGCGGGAGGGCTGAGGATCTACAATGAGCAGTTCTTC; CDR3aa: CSGLAGGLRIYNEQFF
v_gene: TRBV9; abundance: -; j_gene: TRBJ2-7; d_gene: TRBD2; CDR3nt: TGTGCCAGCAGCGTTGCCCTAGCGGAGCCATCCTCCTACGAGCAGTACTTC; CDR3aa: CASSVALAEPSSYEQYF
v_gene: TRBV9; abundance: few; j_gene: TRBJ2-1; d_gene: -; CDR3nt: TGTGCCAGCAGCCCCCACGGGGGCGGCTACAATGAGCAGTTCTTC; CDR3aa: CASSPHGGGYNEQFF
v_gene: TRBV28; abundance: -; j_gene: TRBJ2-5; d_gene: TRBD1; CDR3nt: TGTGCCAGCAGTTTATCCGGGACAGGGGGTAGGCAGTACTTC; CDR3aa: CASSLSGTGGRQYF
v_gene: TRBV20-1; abundance: few; j_gene: TRBJ1-5; d_gene: -; CDR3nt: TGCAGTGCCCAAGCTCTACCTCGGGGTCAGCCCCAGCATTTT; CDR3aa: CSAQALPRGQPQHF